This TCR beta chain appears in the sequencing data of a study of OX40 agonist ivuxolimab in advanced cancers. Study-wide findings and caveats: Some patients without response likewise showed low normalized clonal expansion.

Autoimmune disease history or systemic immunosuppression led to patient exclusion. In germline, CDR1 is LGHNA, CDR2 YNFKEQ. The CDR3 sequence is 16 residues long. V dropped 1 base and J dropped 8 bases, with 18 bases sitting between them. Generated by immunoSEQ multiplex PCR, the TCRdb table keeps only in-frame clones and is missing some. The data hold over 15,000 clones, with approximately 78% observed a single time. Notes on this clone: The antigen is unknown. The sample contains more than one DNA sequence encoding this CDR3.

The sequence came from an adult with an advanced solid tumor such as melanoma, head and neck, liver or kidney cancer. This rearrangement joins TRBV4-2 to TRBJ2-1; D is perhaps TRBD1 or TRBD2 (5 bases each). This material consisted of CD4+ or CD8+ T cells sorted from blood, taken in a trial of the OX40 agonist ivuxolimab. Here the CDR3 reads CASSQVFQGEIYEQFF. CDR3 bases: TGTGCCAGCAGCCAAGTTTTTCAGGGAGAGATCTATGAGCAGTTCTTC.